This T cell receptor beta chain was identified during a study of T cells in Graves' hyperthyroidism and ophthalmopathy. Researchers amplified the TCR beta CDR3 regions from RNA transcripts. HTBI primers were used for first-round RT-PCR of the TCR CDR3. Each CDR3 protein is one row after TCRdb ran MiXCR on the multiplex PCR reads. The sample shows hundreds of thousands of distinct CDR3 sequences, roughly 20% of them seen only once. Sequencing used blood. The receptor comes from a man aged 30 to 45 with Graves' ophthalmopathy.

The DNA for the CDR3 is TGTGCCAGCAGTTTAGTGGTCGGGACCTACGAGCAGTACTTC. Residues: CASSLVVGTYEQYF. The chain has TRBV28 and TRBJ2-7, with a tentative D call TRBD2 (5 bases). Germline V lookup: CDR1 MDHEN, CDR2 SYDVKM. The CDR3 sequence is 14 residues long. With 2 bases removed from V and 2 bases from J, the gap between germline ends came to 10 bases.